This T cell receptor beta chain was found in a study of regulatory T cells in long-lasting Graves disease. For TCR beta, libraries came from iRepertoire HTBI primers and Arm-PCR of CDR3 regions. TCRdb reprocessed the multiplex PCR reads via MiXCR and lists one record per CDR3 protein. The data contain hundreds of thousands of distinct CDR3 sequences, less than 20% of them singletons. Only a few counts were recorded for this clonotype. This CDR3 is built from 14 residues. Germline CDR1 MNHNS, CDR2 SASEGT. V lost 6 bases to trimming and J lost 2 bases; unmatched junction nucleotides: 4. As for time point: newly diagnosed GD, antithyroid drugs for less than 3 months. Following extraction of RNA from PBMCs, that RNA was used to make the TCR library.

The V call is TRBV6-1, the J call TRBJ1-1, with TRBD1 matching 9 bases. This sequence originates from a female donor with Graves disease. Sample: peripheral blood mononuclear cells (PBMCs), taken at new diagnosis, from a patient treated with antithyroid drugs. CDR3 DNA sequence: TGTGCCAGCAGACCGGACAGGGGAAACACTGAAGCTTTCTTT. It translates to CASRPDRGNTEAFF.